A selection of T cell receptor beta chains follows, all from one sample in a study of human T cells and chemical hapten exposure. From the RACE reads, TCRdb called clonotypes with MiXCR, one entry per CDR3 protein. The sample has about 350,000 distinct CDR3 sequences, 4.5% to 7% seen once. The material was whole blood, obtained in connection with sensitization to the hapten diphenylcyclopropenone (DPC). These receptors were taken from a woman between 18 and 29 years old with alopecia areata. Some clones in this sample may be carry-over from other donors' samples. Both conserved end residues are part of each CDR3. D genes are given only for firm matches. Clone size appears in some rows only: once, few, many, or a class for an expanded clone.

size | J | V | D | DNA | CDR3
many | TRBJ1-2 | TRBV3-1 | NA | TGTGCCAGCCGAAGAACCCCGGAAACTAACTATGGCTACACCTTC | CASRRTPETNYGYTF
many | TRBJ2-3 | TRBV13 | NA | TGTGCCAGCCAGGAAACCGGCACAGATACGCAGTATTTT | CASQETGTDTQYF
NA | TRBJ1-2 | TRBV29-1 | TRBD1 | TGCAGCGTTGAAGTTTGGACAGGGGTTGATGGCTACACCTTC | CSVEVWTGVDGYTF
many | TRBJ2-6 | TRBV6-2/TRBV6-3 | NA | TGTGCCAGCAGGATGCAGGGTTCTGGGGCCAACGTCCTGACTTTC | CASRMQGSGANVLTF
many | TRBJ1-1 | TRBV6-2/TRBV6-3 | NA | TGTGCCAGCAGATCTGGGGGAGCGTTAAGAATCACTGAAGCTTTCTTT | CASRSGGALRITEAFF
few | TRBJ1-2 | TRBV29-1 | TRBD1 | TGCAGCGTGGGACAGGGGGCGTCCTATGGCTACACCTTC | CSVGQGASYGYTF
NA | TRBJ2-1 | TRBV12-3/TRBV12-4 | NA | TGTGCCAGCAGTTGGGAGCGAAGTAATGAGCAGTTCTTC | CASSWERSNEQFF
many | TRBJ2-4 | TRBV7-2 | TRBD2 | TGTGCCAGCAGCTTAGATCTAATAGCGGGGGGAAACATTCAGTACTTC | CASSLDLIAGGNIQYF
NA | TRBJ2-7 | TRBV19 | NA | TGTGCCAGTAGTCCTCGGGACGCCTACGAGCAGTACTTC | CASSPRDAYEQYF
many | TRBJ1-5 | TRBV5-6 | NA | TGTGCCAGCAGCTTGTCAGGGAACAATCAGCCCCAGCATTTT | CASSLSGNNQPQHF
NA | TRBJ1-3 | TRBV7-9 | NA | TGTGCCAGCACCTCCCTAGGCACCATATATTTT | CASTSLGTIYF
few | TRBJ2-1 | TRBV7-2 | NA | TGTGCCAGCAGCATCCGGGGAGGCGATGAGCAGTTCTTC | CASSIRGGDEQFF
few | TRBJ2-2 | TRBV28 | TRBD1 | TGTGCCACCAAAGACAGGGCATCCGGGGAGCTGTTTTTT | CATKDRASGELFF
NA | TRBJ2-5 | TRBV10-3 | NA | TGTGCCATCGGCCCGGTCCAAGAGACCCAGTACTTC | CAIGPVQETQYF
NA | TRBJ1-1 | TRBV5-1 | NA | TGCGCCAGCAGCTCGGGACGGCCAAACACTGAAGCTTTCTTT | CASSSGRPNTEAFF
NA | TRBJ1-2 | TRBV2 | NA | TGTGCCAGCAGTTACAGGGCCCGGAGCTACACCTTC | CASSYRARSYTF
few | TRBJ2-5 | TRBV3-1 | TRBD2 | TGTGCCAGCAGCCAAGATAAGCGGGGGAAGGGAGAGACCCAGTACTTC | CASSQDKRGKGETQYF
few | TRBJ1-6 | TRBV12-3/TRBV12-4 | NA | TGTGCCAGCAGTTTAGGGGACCTGCTTCCCCACTTT | CASSLGDLLPHF
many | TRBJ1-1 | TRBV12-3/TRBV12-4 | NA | TGTGCCAGCAGTTTGAGGCAGCCCAGAAACGTGGGCACTGAAGCTTTCTTT | CASSLRQPRNVGTEAFF
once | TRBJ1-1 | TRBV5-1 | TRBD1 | TGCGCCGGCAGCCGAACAGGGGGCACTGAAGCTTTCTTT | CAGSRTGGTEAFF
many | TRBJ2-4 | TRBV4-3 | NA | TGCGCCAGCAGCCCAGCCGTGGCCAAAAACATTCAGTACTTC | CASSPAVAKNIQYF
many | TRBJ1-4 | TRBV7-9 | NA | TGTGCCAGCAGCTTAGGCCCGAGGGGGAATGAAAAACTGTTTTTT | CASSLGPRGNEKLFF
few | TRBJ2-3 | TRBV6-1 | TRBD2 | TGTGCCAGCAGTGGAGCGGGGGGGCCACCACACACAGATACGCAGTATTTT | CASSGAGGPPHTDTQYF
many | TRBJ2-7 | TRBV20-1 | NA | TGCAGTGCTAGTAGGTGGGGAGGGGGTGACTACGAGCAGTACTTC | CSASRWGGGDYEQYF
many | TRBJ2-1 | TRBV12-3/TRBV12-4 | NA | TGTGCCAGCAGTTTTCCCCCGGCGCAGGGTGGGCAGTTCTTC | CASSFPPAQGGQFF
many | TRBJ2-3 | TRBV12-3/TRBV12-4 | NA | TGTGCCAGCACTCGACGGGATACGCAGTATTTT | CASTRRDTQYF
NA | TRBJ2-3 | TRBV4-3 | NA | TGCGCCAGCAGCCAAGTAGCGTCGGGGGACGGCACAGATACGCAGTATTTT | CASSQVASGDGTDTQYF
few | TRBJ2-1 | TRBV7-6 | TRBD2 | TGTGCCAGCAGCGCCCGCTTGGGAGCGGGGGGGTCCAATGAGCAGTTCTTC | CASSARLGAGGSNEQFF
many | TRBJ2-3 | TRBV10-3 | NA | TGTGCCATCAGAGCGACAGGATCGTCAACAGATACGCAGTATTTT | CAIRATGSSTDTQYF
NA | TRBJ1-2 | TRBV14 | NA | TGTGCCAGCAGCCCATTCAGCGGGCAGAGCTATGGCTACACCTTC | CASSPFSGQSYGYTF
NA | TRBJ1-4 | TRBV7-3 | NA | TGTGCCAGCAAGAGGGATGAAAAACTGTTTTTT | CASKRDEKLFF
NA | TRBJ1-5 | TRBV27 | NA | TGTGCCAGCAGTTTTGTGGGCCGGGGCAATCAGCCCCAGCATTTT | CASSFVGRGNQPQHF
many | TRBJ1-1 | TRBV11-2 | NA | TGTGCCAGCAGTCCCATCGACAGCCGTGTAATGAACACTGAAGCTTTCTTT | CASSPIDSRVMNTEAFF
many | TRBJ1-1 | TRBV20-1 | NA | TGCAGTGTCGGGACTGGGAACACTGAAGCTTTCTTT | CSVGTGNTEAFF
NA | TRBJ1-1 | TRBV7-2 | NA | TGTGCCAGCACCAGGGCGTTTGAGGAAGCTTTCTTT | CASTRAFEEAFF
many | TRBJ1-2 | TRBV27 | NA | TGTGCCAGCAGTCGTGTCAGGGAGGGGGGCTACACCTTC | CASSRVREGGYTF
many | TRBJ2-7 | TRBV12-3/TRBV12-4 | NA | TGTGCCAGCAGTTTAGGGGACACTTCCTCCTACGAGCAGTACTTC | CASSLGDTSSYEQYF
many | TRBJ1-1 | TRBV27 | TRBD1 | TGTGCCAGCAGTCCCAAGACAGGGCCTGAAGCTTTCTTT | CASSPKTGPEAFF
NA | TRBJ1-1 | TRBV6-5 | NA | TGTGCCAGCAGTTACTCCATTGGGGCAGATGTGAACACTGAAGCTTTCTTT | CASSYSIGADVNTEAFF